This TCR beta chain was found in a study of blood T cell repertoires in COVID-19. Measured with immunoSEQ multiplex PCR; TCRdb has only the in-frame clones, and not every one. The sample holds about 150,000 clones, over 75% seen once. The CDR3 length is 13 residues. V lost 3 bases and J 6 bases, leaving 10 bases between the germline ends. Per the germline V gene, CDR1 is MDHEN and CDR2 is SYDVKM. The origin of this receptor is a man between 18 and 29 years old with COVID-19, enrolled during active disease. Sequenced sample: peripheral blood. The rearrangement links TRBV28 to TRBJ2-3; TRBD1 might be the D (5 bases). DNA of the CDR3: TGTGCCAGCAGTTTCCCAGGGCTGGATACGCAGTATTTT. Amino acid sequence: CASSFPGLDTQYF.